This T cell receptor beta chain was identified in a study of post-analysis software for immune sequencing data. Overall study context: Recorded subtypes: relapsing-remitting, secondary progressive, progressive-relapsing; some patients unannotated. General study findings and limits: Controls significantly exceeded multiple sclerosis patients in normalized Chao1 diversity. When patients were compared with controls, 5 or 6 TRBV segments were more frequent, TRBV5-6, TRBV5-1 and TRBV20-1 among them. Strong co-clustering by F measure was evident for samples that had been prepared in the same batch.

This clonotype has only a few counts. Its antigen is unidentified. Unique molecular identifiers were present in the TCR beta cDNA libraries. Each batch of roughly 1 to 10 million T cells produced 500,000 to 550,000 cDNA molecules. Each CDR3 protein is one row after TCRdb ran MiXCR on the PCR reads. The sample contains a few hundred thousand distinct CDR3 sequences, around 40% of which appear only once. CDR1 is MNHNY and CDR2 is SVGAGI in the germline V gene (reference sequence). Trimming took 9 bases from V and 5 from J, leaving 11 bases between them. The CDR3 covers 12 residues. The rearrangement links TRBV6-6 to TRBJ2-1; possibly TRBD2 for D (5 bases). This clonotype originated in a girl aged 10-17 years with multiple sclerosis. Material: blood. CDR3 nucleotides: TGTGCCAGTTCTCGGGAAGACAATGAGCAGTTCTTC. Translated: CASSREDNEQFF.